The 7 T cell receptor beta chains listed next were all sequenced from one sample in a study of blood T cell repertoires in COVID-19. Profiled with immunoSEQ multiplex PCR; TCRdb holds only in-frame clones, not every one. The top ten hold 1.9% of the sample, which has about 81,000 clones, roughly 89% seen once. Specimen: peripheral blood. These receptors all come from a woman aged 45-65 years in a cohort sampled during active COVID-19.

V usage is TRBV6-1 and J usage is TRBJ2-1, with 9 bases aligning to TRBD1. The CDR3 has 17 residues. Germline trimming cut 3 bases from V and 8 bases from J; bases unmatched to any gene: 14. Germline-derived CDR1 and CDR2 are MNHNS and SASEGT. CDR3 loop: CASSDRWRDRVVHEQFF. CDR3 nucleotide sequence: TGTGCCAGCAGTGACAGGTGGCGGGACAGGGTAGTCCATGAGCAGTTCTTC.

The chain carries TRBV10-3 and TRBJ1-2; D is undetermined. This CDR3 spans 12 amino acids. Germline lookup yields CDR1 ENHRY and CDR2 SYGVKD. V lost 6 bases and J lost 8, with 13 bases in between. For the CDR3, the DNA is TGTGCCATCAGGGATTATAGAGGAGGCTACACCTTC. This sequence encodes CAIRDYRGGYTF.

This chain joins TRBV3-1 (or the pseudogene TRBV3-2) and TRBJ2-7; 11 bases are a match to TRBD2. Germline-derived CDR1 and CDR2 are LGHDT and YNNKEL (reference sequence). V was pared by 4 bases and J by 5 bases, with 1 base of the junction left unmatched. The CDR3 runs 13 residues. This CDR3 is CASSPLAGDEQYF. In nucleotides, the CDR3 is TGTGCCAGCAGCCCACTAGCGGGAGACGAGCAGTACTTC.

The chain couples TRBV5-1 to TRBJ2-7; 9 bases align to TRBD1. Germline V gives CDR1 SGHRS, CDR2 YFSETQ. V trimming: 5 bases; J trimming: 3 bases; junction bases outside the gene matches: 3. The CDR3 totals 13 residues. This chain's CDR3 is CASSGTGIYEQYF. The CDR3 DNA is TGCGCCAGCAGTGGGACAGGGATCTACGAGCAGTACTTC.

This clone was seen a single time. This chain joins TRBV28 and TRBJ1-5; D perhaps matches TRBD1 (6 bases). V was shortened by 3 bases and J by 5 bases, with 17 bases between the two germline ends. The CDR3 is 16 residues long. Looked up from germline, CDR1 is MDHEN and CDR2 is SYDVKM. Written as DNA, the CDR3 is TGTGCCAGCAGTTTCCGCCCGTGGGCAGGGGATCAGCCCCAGCATTTT. Translation gives CASSFRPWAGDQPQHF.

The rearrangement links TRBV15 to TRBJ2-1, with D maybe TRBD1 (6 bases). There are 15 residues in the CDR3. Germline V gene data show CDR1 as LNHNV and CDR2 as YYDKDF (reference sequence). The V and J ends lost 6 bases and 0 bases respectively, with 12 bases between them. The CDR3 nucleotides are TGTGCCACCAGGAACGACAGGAGCTCCTACAATGAGCAGTTCTTC. Protein product: CATRNDRSSYNEQFF.

The CDR3 spells CASNRGDRARGQPQHF. CDR3 nucleotides: TGTGCCAGCAATAGGGGGGACAGGGCTCGGGGGCAGCCCCAGCATTTT. The chain is built from TRBV6-6 and TRBJ1-5, with TRBD1 matching over 9 bases. This CDR3 has 16 residues. Unmatched junction bases numbered 14, after V lost 7 bases and J lost 7 bases. The germline CDR1 and CDR2 sequences are MNHNY and SVGAGI (reference sequence).